The 14 T cell receptor beta chains given below trace back to one sample, sequenced in a study of shared clonotypes between healthy human individuals. Clones were read by immunoSEQ multiplex PCR, and TCRdb kept only the in-frame ones, dropping some. The sample holds roughly 1.5 million clones, under 99% seen once. Sequencing was done on a sample of naive CD4+ T cells sorted from blood. As for subset: CD45RA+ positively selected. All receptors come from a man in his thirties or forties in good health.

The V and J genes are TRBV5-1 and TRBJ2-3; weak D call: TRBD1 (6 bases). V was pared by 4 bases and J by 2 bases, with 17 bases between. Looked up from germline, CDR1 is SGHRS and CDR2 is YFSETQ. The CDR3 runs 16 residues. The CDR3: CASSGGLARSTDTQYF. In DNA form, the CDR3 reads TGCGCCAGCAGCGGGGGCTTAGCCCGCTCCACAGATACGCAGTATTTT. Variable domain in full (rest from reference TRBV5-1 and TRBJ2-3): KAGVTQTPRYLIKTRGQQVTLSCSPISGHRSVSWYQQTPGQGLQFLFEYFSETQRNKGNFPGRFSGRQFSNSRSEMNVSTLELGDSALYLCASSGGLARSTDTQYFGPGTRLTVL.

This clone was picked up one time. The chain uses TRBV5-1 and TRBJ2-2; 10 nucleotides line up with TRBD2. Germline CDR1 SGHRS, CDR2 YFSETQ. With V trimmed by 0 bases and J by 2 bases, 4 bases remained unmatched. The CDR3 sequence is 17 residues long. The CDR3, as DNA: TGCGCCAGCAGCTTGGGGCTAGCGGGAGTTAACACCGGGGAGCTGTTTTTT. As protein: CASSLGLAGVNTGELFF.

CDR3 loop: CASKGGTSRNEQFF. The CDR3 coding sequence is TGTGCCAGCAAAGGAGGGACTAGCAGAAATGAGCAGTTCTTC. This chain uses TRBV2 with TRBJ2-1; the match to TRBD2 covers 9 bases. With V trimmed by 7 bases and J by 7 bases, 8 bases remained unmatched. The CDR3 is 14 residues long. Germline V gene lookup returns CDR1 SNHLY and CDR2 FYNNEI.

This chain connects TRBV28 to TRBJ2-7; no definite D call. Germline lookup yields CDR1 MDHEN and CDR2 SYDVKM. The CDR3 totals 11 residues. V dropped 3 bases and J dropped 5 bases, with 5 bases sitting between them. The CDR3 bases are TGTGCCAGCAGTTTCGCGCACGAGCAGTACTTC. It codes for CASSFAHEQYF. Full variable domain (outside the CDR3, taken from reference TRBV28 and TRBJ2-7): DVKVTQSSRYLVKRTGEKVFLECVQDMDHENMFWYRQDPGLGLRLIYFSYDVKMKEKGDIPEGYSVSREKKERFSLILESASTNQTSMYLCASSFAHEQYFGPGTRLTVT.

The CDR3 DNA reads as TGCGCCAGCAGCTTGGAAATAGGGGGTGAGCAGTTCTTC. Amino acid sequence: CASSLEIGGEQFF. The chain joins TRBV5-1 to TRBJ2-1, with D possibly matching TRBD1 (6 bases). This CDR3 contains 13 residues. Deletions cut 0 bases from V and 9 bases from J, with 10 bases between. The germline V gene encodes CDR1 SGHRS and CDR2 YFSETQ.

The chain employs TRBV6-5 and TRBJ2-5; 7 bases agree with TRBD1. V gave up 6 bases and J gave up 2 bases; unmatched junction bases: 3. Germline V gives CDR1 MNHEY, CDR2 SVGAGI. This CDR3 region has 13 residues. The CDR3 DNA reads TGTGCCAGCAGAAAACAGGGGCAAGAGACCCAGTACTTC. As protein: CASRKQGQETQYF.

This chain links TRBV11-2 with TRBJ2-1; 11 nucleotides line up with TRBD2. V lost 2 bases and J lost 7; bases outside the gene matches: 10. Germline V CDR1 and CDR2: SGHAT, FQNNGV. The CDR3 is 17 amino acids. In DNA, the CDR3 is TGTGCCAGCAGCTTAATGCCTATCGGGACTAGCGGAAATGAGCAGTTCTTC. This gives the protein CASSLMPIGTSGNEQFF.

The chain joins TRBV2 to TRBJ2-1; no definite D call. Looked up from germline, CDR1 is SNHLY and CDR2 is FYNNEI. The CDR3 consists of 13 residues. The V gene lost 8 bases and the J gene lost 1 base, with 9 bases spanning the gap. CDR3: CASRFGSYNEQFF. In DNA, the CDR3 is TGTGCCAGCCGCTTTGGGTCCTACAATGAGCAGTTCTTC.

The rearrangement uses TRBV15 and TRBJ2-1, with D hard to call. Germline CDR1 reads LNHNV; CDR2 reads YYDKDF (reference sequence). The CDR3 contains 13 residues. V was cut by 0 bases and J by 10 bases, with 10 bases left in between. CDR3 amino acids: CATSRDLGIEQFF. CDR3 DNA sequence: TGTGCCACCAGCAGAGACCTGGGGATAGAGCAGTTCTTC.

The chain joins TRBV19 to TRBJ2-7; the match to TRBD2 covers 8 bases. This CDR3 is built from 19 residues. Per germline, CDR1 LNHDA and CDR2 SQIVND (reference sequence). V lost 2 bases and J lost 2; bases outside the gene matches: 17. The CDR3 loop is CASSIYSRDPAGAPYEQYF. The CDR3 DNA reads TGTGCCAGTAGTATATATTCCCGAGATCCAGCGGGAGCCCCCTACGAGCAGTACTTC.

This chain joins TRBV7-8 and TRBJ2-7; TRBD2 agrees at 7 bases. The CDR3 length is 15 residues. In germline, CDR1 is SGHVS, CDR2 FQNEAQ. Trimming cost V 6 bases and J 2 bases; bases outside gene matches: 10. The CDR3 region is CASSLTLAVTYEQYF. The DNA for the CDR3 is TGTGCCAGCAGTCTAACCCTAGCGGTAACCTACGAGCAGTACTTC.

This rearrangement joins TRBV11-2 to TRBJ1-1; D possibly corresponds to TRBD1 (6 bases). In germline, CDR1 is SGHAT, CDR2 FQNNGV. The CDR3 has 18 residues. Deletions cut 2 bases from V and 0 bases from J, with 19 bases between. The CDR3 DNA sequence: TGTGCCAGCAGCTTAATAAGATCGGGGGCTGTTGTGAACACTGAAGCTTTCTTT. This codes for CASSLIRSGAVVNTEAFF. Supplemented by reference TRBV11-2 and TRBJ1-1, the full variable domain reads EAGVAQSPRYKIIEKRQSVAFWCNPISGHATLYWYQQILGQGPKLLIQFQNNGVVDDSQLPKDRFSAERLKGVDSTLKIQPAKLEDSAVYLCASSLIRSGAVVNTEAFFGQGTRLTVV.

The chain joins TRBV30 to TRBJ2-7; weak D call: TRBD1 (6 bases). The CDR3 covers 13 residues. Germline lookup yields CDR1 GTSNPN and CDR2 SVGIG (reference sequence). Trimming removed 3 bases from V and 2 bases from J, with 11 bases in between. CDR3 nucleotides: TGTGCCTGGAGCCAGGGGAGAACCTACGAGCAGTACTTC. Protein: CAWSQGRTYEQYF. The full variable domain, rest sourced from reference TRBV30 and TRBJ2-7, is SQTIHQWPATLVQPVGSPLSLECTVEGTSNPNLYWYRQAAGRGLQLLFYSVGIGQISSEVPQNLSASRPQDRQFILSSKKLLLSDSGFYLCAWSQGRTYEQYFGPGTRLTVT.

This rearrangement joins TRBV9 to TRBJ2-7, with 7 nucleotides matching TRBD2. The germline V gene encodes CDR1 SGDLS and CDR2 YYNGEE. The J segment lost 5 bases and the V segment lost 0 bases, leaving 11 bases of the junction unmatched. This CDR3 is 16 amino acids long. The CDR3 region has the DNA TGTGCCAGCAGCGTAGGCGGGGAGGGCCGTTCGCACGAGCAGTACTTC. This translates into CASSVGGEGRSHEQYF.